The 26 T cell receptor beta chains given below trace back to one sample, sequenced in a study of T cells of healthy individuals. MiXCR was run by TCRdb on the 5' RACE reads, yielding one entry per CDR3 protein. Among about 100,000 distinct CDR3 sequences listed, 15% to 20% were seen once. The receptors were gathered from a human donor in good health.

This clonotype was recorded at least ten times. The V and J genes are TRBV14 and TRBJ2-7, with a tentative D call TRBD2 (7 bases). V was pared by 0 bases and J by 9 bases, with 12 bases between. In germline, CDR1 is SGHDN, CDR2 FVKESK. This CDR3 is 13 amino acids long. DNA of the CDR3: TGTGCCAGCAGCCAAGATATAGGGGGGGTGCAGTACTTC. This translates into CASSQDIGGVQYF. Together with reference TRBV14 and TRBJ2-7, the CDR3 gives the full variable domain: EAGVTQFPSHSVIEKGQTVTLRCDPISGHDNLYWYRRVMGKEIKFLLHFVKESKQDESGMPNNRFLAERTGGTYSTLKVQPAELEDSGVYFCASSQDIGGVQYFGPGTRLTVT.

This clonotype was detected only a few times. The rearrangement joins TRBV4-3 to TRBJ1-5; 7 bases match TRBD1. The CDR3 runs 15 residues. The ends lost 1 base at V and 6 bases at J; junction bases unmatched: 6. CDR1 and CDR2 (germline): LGHNA, YSLEER. The CDR3 reads CASSQAGGGGQPQHF. Written as DNA, the CDR3 is TGCGCCAGCAGCCAAGCAGGGGGTGGGGGTCAGCCCCAGCATTTT.

This clonotype was counted a few times. The V call is TRBV10-3, the J call TRBJ2-7; a weak D match, TRBD1 (7 bases). The CDR3 runs to 16 residues. The ends were cut back, 2 bases at V and 5 bases at J, with 19 bases in the middle. Germline V lookup: CDR1 ENHRY, CDR2 SYGVKD. The CDR3 here is CAISERRGDTGDEQYF. The CDR3, as DNA: TGTGCCATCAGTGAGAGGAGGGGGGACACAGGGGACGAGCAGTACTTC.

This clonotype was recorded a few times. This sequence joins TRBV28 and TRBJ2-1, with TRBD1 matching 8 bases. Germline V lookup: CDR1 MDHEN, CDR2 SYDVKM. With 3 bases clipped from V and 1 base from J, the junction kept 5 bases outside the gene matches. The length of the CDR3 is 16 residues. The CDR3 DNA sequence: TGTGCCAGCAGTTTGACCGGACAGGGTTCCTACAATGAGCAGTTCTTC. It specifies CASSLTGQGSYNEQFF.

This clonotype was counted only a few times. The rearrangement uses TRBV7-9 and TRBJ2-5; 7 nucleotides line up with TRBD1. CDR3 length: 16 residues. V gave up 4 bases and J gave up 2 bases; unmatched junction bases: 10. Germline CDR1 and CDR2: SEHNR and FQNEAQ (reference sequence). In nucleotides, the CDR3 is TGTGCCAGCAGCTCCTCCCAAGGGGGCTCGCAAGAGACCCAGTACTTC. Translation gives CASSSSQGGSQETQYF.

This chain connects TRBV6-1 to TRBJ2-5, with D possibly called TRBD1 or TRBD2 (6 bases each). Trimming cost V 2 bases and J 4 bases, with 14 bases left between them. Germline values: CDR1 MNHNS, CDR2 SASEGT. The CDR3 is 15 residues long. CDR3 bases: TGTGCCAGCAGTGAAATCGGGGGCAGCTTAGAGACCCAGTACTTC. Protein sequence: CASSEIGGSLETQYF.

The CDR3 protein is CVTETGGNYYNEQFF. CDR3 in DNA: TGTGTCACCGAGACAGGGGGTAATTACTACAATGAGCAGTTCTTC. The chain combines TRBV2 with TRBJ2-1; 9 bases are shared with TRBD1. Germline assignment: CDR1 SNHLY and CDR2 FYNNEI. The CDR3 is 15 amino acids.

The chain uses TRBV5-1 and TRBJ2-6; D not certain. This CDR3 is built from 15 residues. CDR1 SGHRS and CDR2 YFSETQ come from the germline V gene. V was pared by 3 bases and J by 0 bases, with 7 bases between. DNA of the CDR3: TGCGCCAGCAGCTCGGAGAACTCTGGGGCCAACGTCCTGACTTTC. It specifies CASSSENSGANVLTF.

The CDR3 nucleotides read TGTGCCAGCAGTACGACTGGAAGGGAGACCCAGTACTTC. This sequence encodes CASSTTGRETQYF. J is TRBJ2-5 and V is TRBV9; D ambiguous. The CDR3 spans 13 residues. Trimming cost V 5 bases and J 5 bases, with 13 bases left between them. Germline CDR1 is SGDLS and CDR2 is YYNGEE.

The rearrangement links TRBV9 to TRBJ2-3; 9 positions match TRBD2. This CDR3 comprises 17 residues. V shed 3 bases and J 1 base; nucleotides not matched to a gene: 9. The germline gives CDR1 SGDLS, CDR2 YYNGEE. The CDR3 loop reads CASSDWIAGAGTDTQYF. CDR3 DNA: TGTGCCAGCAGCGACTGGATAGCGGGAGCAGGCACAGATACGCAGTATTTT.

This clonotype turned up a few times. The rearrangement links TRBV10-3 to TRBJ2-3, with TRBD2 identical over 9 bases. Germline CDR1 and CDR2: ENHRY and SYGVKD. The junction had 8 bases not matched to a gene; V was cut back by 5 bases and J by 8 bases. This CDR3 contains 14 residues. This chain's CDR3 is CAISPGLAPGTQYF. As DNA, the CDR3 is TGTGCCATCAGTCCGGGACTAGCCCCCGGTACGCAGTATTTT.

This clonotype was recorded a few times. This chain connects TRBV5-1 to TRBJ2-7; D possibly matches TRBD1 or TRBD2 (5 bases each). CDR3 length: 14 residues. V was trimmed by 3 bases and J by 2 bases, leaving 12 bases between them. The V gene's germline CDR1 is SGHRS and CDR2 YFSETQ. This CDR3 is CASSYDGGPYEQYF. CDR3 in DNA: TGCGCCAGCAGCTACGATGGGGGTCCCTACGAGCAGTACTTC.

J is TRBJ2-7 and V is TRBV6-6; possibly TRBD1 or TRBD2 for D (5 bases each). The CDR3 runs 13 residues. The germline gives CDR1 MNHNY, CDR2 SVGAGI (reference sequence). Trimming left V 0 bases short and J 5 bases short, with 8 bases between. The CDR3 sequence is CASSYSEGHEQYF. CDR3 sequence (DNA): TGTGCCAGCAGTTACTCAGAGGGGCACGAGCAGTACTTC.

Ten or more counts support this clonotype. The chain has TRBV7-9 and TRBJ1-1; TRBD1 might be the D (5 bases). Germline CDR1 is SEHNR and CDR2 is FQNEAQ (reference sequence). Trimming took 5 bases from V and 0 from J, leaving 10 bases between them. CDR3 size: 14 residues. CDR3 amino acids: CASSRDSMNTEAFF. CDR3 DNA sequence: TGTGCCAGCAGCCGCGACAGCATGAACACTGAAGCTTTCTTT.

There are many counts of this clonotype. CDR3 coding DNA: TGCGCCAGCAGCCAAGAACGGGGGGATACGCAGTATTTT. Protein sequence: CASSQERGDTQYF. The chain links TRBV4-3 to TRBJ2-3; a possible D gene is TRBD2 (6 bases). The CDR3 totals 13 residues. Looked up from germline, CDR1 is LGHNA and CDR2 is YSLEER. Between the trimmed V and J ends, which lost 0 bases and 6 bases, there was a span of 7 bases.

The chain has TRBV4-2 and TRBJ2-7; the D gene is possibly TRBD1 (6 bases). This CDR3 region has 16 residues. Germline V gene data show CDR1 as LGHNA and CDR2 as YNFKEQ. Trimming left V 1 base short and J 3 bases short, with 16 bases between. The CDR3 sequence: CASSQVPPEQGYEQYF. In DNA, the CDR3 is TGTGCCAGCAGCCAAGTTCCCCCAGAACAGGGCTACGAGCAGTACTTC.

This rearrangement joins TRBV18 to TRBJ1-1; TRBD1 aligns across 9 bases. The junction had 2 bases not matched to a gene; V was cut back by 4 bases and J by 8 bases. CDR3 length equals 12 residues. Germline V gene lookup returns CDR1 KGHSH and CDR2 LQKENI. In DNA form, the CDR3 reads TGTGCCAGCTCACAAGGGACAGGGGAAGCTTTCTTT. Its protein is CASSQGTGEAFF.

This clonotype was observed a handful of times. The genes are TRBV20-1 and TRBJ2-1; 9 bases align to TRBD2. Unmatched junction bases numbered 8, after V lost 6 bases and J lost 8 bases. Germline lookup yields CDR1 DFQATT and CDR2 SNEGSKA (reference sequence). The length of the CDR3 is 13 residues. DNA of the CDR3: TGCAGTGCCCCTGGTGCGGGGGGGTATGAGCAGTTCTTC. Encoded protein: CSAPGAGGYEQFF.

This chain connects TRBV28 to TRBJ2-7, with D maybe TRBD1 (5 bases). This CDR3 region has 16 residues. Per the germline V gene, CDR1 is MDHEN and CDR2 is SYDVKM. Deletions cut 3 bases from V and 2 bases from J, with 17 bases between. The CDR3 bases are TGTGCCAGCAGTTTTAGCAGGGCGGCGGCAACCTACGAGCAGTACTTC. It encodes CASSFSRAAATYEQYF.

This clonotype appeared a few times. V gene TRBV18 combines with J gene TRBJ2-1, with TRBD2 identical over 8 bases. This CDR3 region has 16 residues. With V trimmed by 5 bases and J by 5 bases, 11 bases remained unmatched. Germline V CDR1 and CDR2: KGHSH, LQKENI. The CDR3 protein is CASSGMGSGTNNEQFF. The CDR3 DNA is TGTGCCAGCTCAGGTATGGGTAGCGGGACTAACAATGAGCAGTTCTTC.

Ten or more counts support this clonotype. This chain uses TRBV10-3 with TRBJ2-7, with TRBD1 matching over 7 bases. Looked up from germline, CDR1 is ENHRY and CDR2 is SYGVKD. Trimming took 6 bases from V and 0 from J; bases not matched to a gene: 5. The CDR3 sequence is 14 residues long. CDR3 in amino acids: CAIRGTASSYEQYF. The CDR3 DNA reads as TGTGCCATCAGAGGGACAGCAAGCTCCTACGAGCAGTACTTC.

This clonotype appeared a few times. CDR3 in amino acids: CASSQPSYGYTF. CDR3 nucleotides: TGTGCCAGCAGCCAACCGAGCTATGGCTACACCTTC. The chain couples TRBV3-1 to TRBJ1-2; D gene unclear. V dropped 2 bases and J dropped 4 bases, with 5 bases sitting between them. Germline V gives CDR1 LGHDT, CDR2 YNNKEL (reference sequence). The CDR3 loop spans 12 amino acids.

The chain carries TRBV5-1 and TRBJ2-1; D might be TRBD1 or TRBD2, each matching 7 bases. The V gene lost 3 bases and the J gene lost 10 bases, with 20 bases spanning the gap. The CDR3 runs 15 residues. Germline V lookup: CDR1 SGHRS, CDR2 YFSETQ. The CDR3 spells CASSSTGTKNGEQFF. The CDR3 region has the DNA TGCGCCAGCAGCTCGACAGGGACTAAGAATGGCGAGCAGTTCTTC.

Turning to this clonotype: The CDR3 end shows no conserved phenylalanine or tryptophan, and so a read error is likely. This chain joins TRBV5-1 and TRBJ2-1; TRBD2 is a possible D gene (6 bases). This CDR3 is 15 amino acids long. The V end was cut by 0 bases, the J end by 4 bases, with 11 bases between. Germline CDR1 is SGHRS and CDR2 is YFSETQ. The CDR3: CASSLDGAGYNEQFL. In DNA form, the CDR3 reads TGCGCCAGCAGCTTGGACGGCGCGGGGTACAATGAGCAGTTCTTA.

This clonotype was found many times. The chain has TRBV28 and TRBJ2-1; 8 bases line up with TRBD2. Germline V CDR1 and CDR2: MDHEN, SYDVKM. The CDR3 is 18 residues long. Unmatched junction bases numbered 11, after V lost 1 base and J lost 3 bases. CDR3 bases: TGTGCCAGCAGTTTATCCCCCTCGTGGCGGGAGGTCTACAATGAGCAGTTCTTC. Its protein is CASSLSPSWREVYNEQFF.

The V and J genes are TRBV6-6 and TRBJ2-4; D unresolved. The CDR3 covers 18 residues. Germline-derived CDR1 and CDR2 are MNHNY and SVGAGI (reference sequence). Between the trimmed V and J ends, which lost 4 bases and 1 base, there was a span of 20 bases. This CDR3 reads CASSSHRLGLLAKNIQYF. The CDR3 coding sequence is TGTGCCAGCAGTTCCCATCGGTTGGGGTTGTTGGCCAAAAACATTCAGTACTTC.